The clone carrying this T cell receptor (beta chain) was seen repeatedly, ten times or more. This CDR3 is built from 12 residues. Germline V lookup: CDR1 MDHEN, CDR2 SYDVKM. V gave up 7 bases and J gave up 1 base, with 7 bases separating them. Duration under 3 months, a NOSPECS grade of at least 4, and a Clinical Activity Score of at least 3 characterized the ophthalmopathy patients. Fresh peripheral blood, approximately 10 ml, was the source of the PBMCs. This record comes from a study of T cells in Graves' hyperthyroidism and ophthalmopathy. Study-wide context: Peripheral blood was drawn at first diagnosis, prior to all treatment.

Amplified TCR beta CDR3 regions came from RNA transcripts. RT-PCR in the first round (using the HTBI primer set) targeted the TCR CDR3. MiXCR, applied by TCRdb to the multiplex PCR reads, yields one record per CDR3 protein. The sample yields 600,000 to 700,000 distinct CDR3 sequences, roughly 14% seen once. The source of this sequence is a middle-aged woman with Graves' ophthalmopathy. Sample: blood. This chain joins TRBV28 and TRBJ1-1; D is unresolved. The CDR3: CASMGPNTEAFF. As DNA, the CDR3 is TGTGCCAGCATGGGTCCGAACACTGAAGCTTTCTTT.